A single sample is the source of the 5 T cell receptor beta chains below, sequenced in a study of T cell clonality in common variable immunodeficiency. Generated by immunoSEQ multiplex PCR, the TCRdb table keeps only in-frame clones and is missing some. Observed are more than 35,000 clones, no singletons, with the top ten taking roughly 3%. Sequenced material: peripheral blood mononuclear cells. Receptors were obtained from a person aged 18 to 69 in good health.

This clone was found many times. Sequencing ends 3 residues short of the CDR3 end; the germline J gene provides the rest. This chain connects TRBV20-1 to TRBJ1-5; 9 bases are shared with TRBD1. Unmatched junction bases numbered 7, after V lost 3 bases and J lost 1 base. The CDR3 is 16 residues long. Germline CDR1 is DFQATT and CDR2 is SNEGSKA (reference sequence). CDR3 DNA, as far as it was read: TGCAGTGCTAGTGAAACAGGGGGCAAAAGCAATCAGCCC. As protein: CSASETGGKSNQP. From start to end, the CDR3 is CSASETGGKSNQPQHF.

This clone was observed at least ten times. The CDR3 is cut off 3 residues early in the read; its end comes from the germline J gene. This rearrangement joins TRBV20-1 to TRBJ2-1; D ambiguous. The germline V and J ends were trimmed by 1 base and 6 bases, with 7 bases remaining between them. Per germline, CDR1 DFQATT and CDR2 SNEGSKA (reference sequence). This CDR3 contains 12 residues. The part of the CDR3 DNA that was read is TGCAGTGCTAGAGGGTCCGGCAATGAG. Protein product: CSARGSGNE. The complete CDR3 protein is CSARGSGNEQFF.

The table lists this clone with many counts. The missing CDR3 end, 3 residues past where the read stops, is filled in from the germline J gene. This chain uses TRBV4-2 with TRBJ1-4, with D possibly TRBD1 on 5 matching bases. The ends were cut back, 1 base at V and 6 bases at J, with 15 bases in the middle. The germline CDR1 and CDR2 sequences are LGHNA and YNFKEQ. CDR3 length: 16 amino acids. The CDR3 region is CASSQGSQGGDEKLFF. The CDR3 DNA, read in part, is TGTGCCAGCAGCCAAGGGTCGCAGGGCGGGGATGAAAAA.

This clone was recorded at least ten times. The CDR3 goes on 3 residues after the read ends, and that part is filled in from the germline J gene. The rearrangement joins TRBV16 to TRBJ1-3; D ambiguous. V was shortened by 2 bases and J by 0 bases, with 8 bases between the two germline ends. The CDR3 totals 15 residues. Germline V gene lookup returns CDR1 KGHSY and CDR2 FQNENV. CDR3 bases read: TGTGCCAGCAGCCAACAGGCCTCCTCTGGAAACACC. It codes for CASSQQASSGNT. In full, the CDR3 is CASSQQASSGNTIYF.

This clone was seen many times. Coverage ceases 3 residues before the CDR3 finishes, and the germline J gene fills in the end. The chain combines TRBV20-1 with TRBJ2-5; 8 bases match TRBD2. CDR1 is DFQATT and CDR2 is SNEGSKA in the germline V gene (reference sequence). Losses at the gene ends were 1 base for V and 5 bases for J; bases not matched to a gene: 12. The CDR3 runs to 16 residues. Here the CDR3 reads CSARVGRIGGGETQYF. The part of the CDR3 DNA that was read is TGCAGTGCTAGAGTTGGACGGATCGGCGGGGGGGAGACC.